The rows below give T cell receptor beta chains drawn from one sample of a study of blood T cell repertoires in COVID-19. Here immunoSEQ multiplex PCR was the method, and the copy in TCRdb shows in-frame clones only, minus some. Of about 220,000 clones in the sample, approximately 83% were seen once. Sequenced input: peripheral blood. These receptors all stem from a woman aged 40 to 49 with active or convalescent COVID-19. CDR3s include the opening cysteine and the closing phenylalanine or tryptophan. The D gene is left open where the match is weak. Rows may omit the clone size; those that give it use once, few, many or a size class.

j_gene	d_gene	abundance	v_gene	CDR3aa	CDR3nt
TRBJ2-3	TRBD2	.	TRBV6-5	CASSGGESRTDTQYF	TGTGCCAGCAGCGGGGGGGAGTCACGCACAGATACGCAGTATTTT
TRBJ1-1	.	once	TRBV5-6	CASSLYRESEAFF	TGTGCCAGCAGCTTGTACAGGGAGAGTGAAGCTTTCTTT
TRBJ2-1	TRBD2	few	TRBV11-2	CASSSKGLAGDHFPFF	TGTGCCAGCAGCTCCAAGGGACTAGCGGGAGATCATTTTCCGTTCTTC
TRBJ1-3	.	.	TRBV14	CASSQVTGGNTIYF	TGTGCCAGCAGCCAAGTTACCGGTGGAAACACCATATATTTT
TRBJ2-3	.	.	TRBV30	CALRAAWGDTQYF	TGTGCCCTGAGGGCGGCGTGGGGAGATACGCAGTATTTT
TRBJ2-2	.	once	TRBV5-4	CASREQVANTGELFF	TGTGCCAGCAGGGAACAGGTCGCGAACACCGGGGAGCTGTTTTTT
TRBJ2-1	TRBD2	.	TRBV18	CASSSAGDNEQFF	TGTGCCAGCTCATCGGCGGGAGACAATGAGCAGTTCTTC
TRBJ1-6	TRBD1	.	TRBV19	CASTRGQTIGDNSPLHF	TGTGCCAGTACCAGGGGACAGACCATTGGGGATAATTCACCCCTCCACTTT
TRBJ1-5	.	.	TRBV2	CASTLGGPRSNQPQHF	TGTGCCAGCACCCTTGGAGGGCCCAGAAGCAATCAGCCCCAGCATTTT
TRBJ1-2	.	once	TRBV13	CASSLYSPRGYGYTF	TGTGCCAGCAGCTTATATTCCCCCAGGGGCTATGGCTACACCTTC
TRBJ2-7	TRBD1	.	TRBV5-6	CASSNRGSLYEQYF	TGTGCCAGCAGTAACAGGGGGTCCCTCTACGAGCAGTACTTC
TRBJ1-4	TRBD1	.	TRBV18	CASSPDRDSNEKLFF	TGTGCCAGCTCACCAGACCGGGACAGTAATGAAAAACTGTTTTTT
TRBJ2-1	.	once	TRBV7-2	CASSLEPTSYNEQFF	TGTGCCAGCAGCTTAGAACCTACTTCCTACAATGAGCAGTTCTTC
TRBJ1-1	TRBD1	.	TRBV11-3	CASSYDRGRDTEAFF	TGTGCCAGCAGCTACGACAGGGGGCGGGACACTGAAGCTTTCTTT
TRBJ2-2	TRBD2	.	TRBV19	CASSILDSGTSGRISGELFF	TGTGCCAGTAGTATCCTCGACTCCGGGACTAGCGGGAGAATCAGCGGGGAGCTGTTTTTT
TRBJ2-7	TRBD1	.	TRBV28	CASSLRQGAAEQYF	TGTGCCAGCAGTTTACGACAGGGGGCGGCAGAGCAGTACTTC
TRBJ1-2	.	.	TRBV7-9	CASSGDSYGYTF	TGTGCCAGCAGCGGTGACTCTTATGGCTACACCTTC
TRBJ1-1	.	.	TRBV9	CASSGRDTEAFF	TGTGCCAGCAGCGGCCGGGACACTGAAGCTTTCTTT
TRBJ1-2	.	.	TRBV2	CASSESRVPFGYTF	TGTGCCAGCAGTGAATCTCGGGTGCCCTTTGGCTACACCTTC
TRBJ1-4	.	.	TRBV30	CAWSYNEKLFF	TGTGCCTGGAGTTATAATGAAAAACTGTTTTTT
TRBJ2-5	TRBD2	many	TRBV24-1	CATSDPSGRSQETQYF	TGTGCCACCAGTGATCCTAGCGGGAGATCCCAAGAGACCCAGTACTTC
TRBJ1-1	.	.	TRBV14	CASSQDSSNTEAFF	TGTGCCAGCAGCCAAGATTCATCGAACACTGAAGCTTTCTTT
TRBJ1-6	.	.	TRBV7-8	CASSPLGGGRSPLHF	TGTGCCAGCAGCCCCTTGGGCGGGGGCCGATCACCCCTCCACTTT
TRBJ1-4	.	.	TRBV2	CASSGGMSPNEKLFF	TGTGCCAGCAGTGGGGGCATGTCACCTAATGAAAAACTGTTTTTT
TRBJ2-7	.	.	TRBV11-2	CASSLDLYEQYF	TGTGCCAGCAGCTTAGATCTCTACGAGCAGTACTTC
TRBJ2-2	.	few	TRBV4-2	CASSPQGNTGELFF	TGTGCCAGCAGCCCTCAGGGGAACACCGGGGAGCTGTTTTTT
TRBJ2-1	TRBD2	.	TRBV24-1	CATSEIGGYNEQFF	TGTGCCACCAGTGAAATCGGGGGGTACAATGAGCAGTTCTTC
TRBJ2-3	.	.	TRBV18	CASSPPSGTDTQYF	TGTGCCAGCTCACCTCCTAGCGGCACAGATACGCAGTATTTT
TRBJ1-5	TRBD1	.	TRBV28	CASREGDRGEDQPQHF	TGTGCCAGCAGGGAGGGGGACAGGGGAGAAGATCAGCCCCAGCATTTT
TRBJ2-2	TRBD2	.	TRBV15	CATSRDRLAGDNGELFF	TGTGCCACCAGCAGAGATAGGCTAGCGGGGGATAACGGGGAGCTGTTTTTT
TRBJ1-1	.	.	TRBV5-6	CASTHDTNTEAFF	TGTGCCAGCACCCACGACACGAACACTGAAGCTTTCTTT
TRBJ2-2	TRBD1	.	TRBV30	CAWTGTGTYGELFF	TGTGCCTGGACCGGGACAGGGACTTACGGGGAGCTGTTTTTT
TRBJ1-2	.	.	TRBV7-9	CASSPGPRTGSSYTF	TGTGCCAGCAGCCCCGGCCCCAGAACAGGGTCGAGCTACACCTTC
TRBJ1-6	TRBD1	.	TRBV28	CASRGQLFNSPLHF	TGTGCTAGCAGGGGGCAATTGTTTAATTCACCCCTCCACTTT
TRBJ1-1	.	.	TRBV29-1	CSVVPRRGNTEAFF	TGCAGCGTTGTCCCCCGGAGGGGGAACACTGAAGCTTTCTTT
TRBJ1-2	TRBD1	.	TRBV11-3	CASSSELRTGNYGYTF	TGTGCCAGCAGCTCTGAGCTTCGGACAGGAAACTATGGCTACACCTTC
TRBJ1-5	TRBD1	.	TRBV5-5	CASRPTGGRNQPQHF	TGTGCCAGCAGACCTACAGGGGGCAGGAATCAGCCCCAGCATTTT
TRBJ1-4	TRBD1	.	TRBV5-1	CASSDRGATNEKLFF	TGCGCCAGCAGTGACAGGGGGGCAACTAATGAAAAACTGTTTTTT
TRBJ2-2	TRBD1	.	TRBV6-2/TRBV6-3	CASSPAPGQGNTGELFF	TGTGCCAGCAGCCCGGCTCCGGGACAGGGGAACACCGGGGAGCTGTTTTTT
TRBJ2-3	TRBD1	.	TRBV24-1	CATSDPRQGWTDTQYF	TGTGCCACCAGTGATCCGCGACAGGGGTGGACAGATACGCAGTATTTT
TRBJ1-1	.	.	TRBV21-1	CASSHPFEQGLLTTEAFF	TGTGCCAGCAGCCATCCGTTTGAGCAGGGCCTACTAACCACTGAAGCTTTCTTT
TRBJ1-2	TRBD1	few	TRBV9	CASSVGSGGRSYGYTF	TGTGCCAGCAGCGTAGGATCAGGGGGCAGAAGCTATGGCTACACCTTC
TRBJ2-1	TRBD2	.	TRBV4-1	CASSHLAGGDNEQFF	TGCGCCAGCAGCCACCTAGCGGGGGGGGACAATGAGCAGTTCTTC
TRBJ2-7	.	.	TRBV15	CATSRDRVGVSYEQYF	TGTGCCACCAGCAGAGATAGGGTGGGAGTATCCTACGAGCAGTACTTC
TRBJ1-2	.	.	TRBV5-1	CASSLGQTYGYTF	TGCGCCAGCAGCTTAGGACAGACATATGGCTACACCTTC
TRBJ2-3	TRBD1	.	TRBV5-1	CASSSLPGTVGTDTQYF	TGCGCCAGCAGCTCATTACCCGGGACAGTTGGTACAGATACGCAGTATTTT
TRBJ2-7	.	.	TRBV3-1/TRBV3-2	CASSQDKEAYEQYF	TGTGCCAGCAGCCAAGATAAAGAGGCCTACGAGCAGTACTTC
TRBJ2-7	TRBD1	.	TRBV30	CAWSEQGYEQYF	TGTGCCTGGAGTGAACAGGGGTACGAGCAGTACTTC
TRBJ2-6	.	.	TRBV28	CASRDSSGANVLTF	TGTGCCAGCAGGGACAGCTCTGGGGCCAACGTCCTGACTTTC
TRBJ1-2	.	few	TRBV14	CASSQDRLSLYGYTF	TGTGCCAGCAGCCAAGACAGGTTATCCCTCTATGGCTACACCTTC
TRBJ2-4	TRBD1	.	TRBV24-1	CATSDAGTGALEDIQYF	TGTGCCACCAGTGACGCCGGGACAGGGGCGCTCGAGGACATTCAGTACTTC
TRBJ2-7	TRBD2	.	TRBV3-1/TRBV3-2	CASSHLAGAGYEQYF	TGTGCCAGCAGCCATCTAGCGGGGGCGGGGTACGAGCAGTACTTC